Listed below are T cell receptor beta chains from one sample, sequenced in a study of cytomegalovirus exposure and HLA in healthy donors. The protocol was immunoSEQ multiplex PCR, while the TCRdb copy is restricted to in-frame clones and leaves out a portion. The table lists 150,000 to 200,000 clones, around four fifths of them singletons, with roughly 1.9% in the top ten. Material: PBMCs. Every receptor here comes from a female donor in good health and CMV-seronegative. Each CDR3 is given with its conserved first and last residue. The D gene is left open where the match is weak. The size field is filled for only some rows; it gives once, few, many or a size class.

j_call	v_call	d_call	clone_size	cdr3_nt	cdr3_aa
TRBJ2-5	TRBV5-6	NA	NA	TGTGCCAGCAGCTTGGGCCACCGGGAGACCCAGTACTTC	CASSLGHRETQYF
TRBJ2-5	TRBV9	NA	NA	TGTGCCAGCAGCGTAGCCGACCAGGGGACCCAGTACTTC	CASSVADQGTQYF
TRBJ2-7	TRBV9	TRBD1	NA	TGTGCCAGCAGCGGGACAGGTACTACCTACGAGCAGTACTTC	CASSGTGTTYEQYF
TRBJ2-7	TRBV6-6	TRBD2	NA	TGTGCCAGCAGTTACTCAATAGCGGGAGTCTACGAGCAGTACTTC	CASSYSIAGVYEQYF
TRBJ1-2	TRBV5-1	TRBD1	NA	TGCGCCAGCAGCTTTGACAGGGAGGCTGGCTACACCTTC	CASSFDREAGYTF
TRBJ1-2	TRBV5-4	NA	NA	TGTGCCAGCAGCTTCGGTTGGGGGGGCGGCTACACCTTC	CASSFGWGGGYTF
TRBJ2-3	TRBV4-2	NA	few	TGTGCCAGCAGCCCCCTAGCAGCAGGCACAGATACGCAGTATTTT	CASSPLAAGTDTQYF
TRBJ1-4	TRBV7-9	NA	NA	TGTGCCAGCAGCAAGACGCGGCGGGAGATTAATGAAAAACTGTTTTTT	CASSKTRREINEKLFF
TRBJ1-2	TRBV5-8	NA	NA	TGTGCCAGCAGCTACGACAGGAAAGCTTTCTATGGCTACACCTTC	CASSYDRKAFYGYTF
TRBJ2-2	TRBV10-3	TRBD2	few	TGTGCCATCAGTGAGCTAGCGGGGGCCCTAGGCGGGGAGCTGTTTTTT	CAISELAGALGGELFF
TRBJ1-2	TRBV9	TRBD1	NA	TGTGCCAGCAGCCATGGGGGACAGACGTATGGCTACACCTTC	CASSHGGQTYGYTF
TRBJ1-1	TRBV6-5	NA	NA	TGTGCCAGCAGTAGGGGTCGAGCCACTGAAGCTTTCTTT	CASSRGRATEAFF
TRBJ2-3	TRBV9	NA	NA	TGTGCCAGCAGCGTAGTTTCAGGGCCAGATACGCAGTATTTT	CASSVVSGPDTQYF
TRBJ1-4	TRBV5-6	TRBD1	few	TGTGCCAGCAGCGTGACAGGGGTGGAAGAAAAACTGTTTTTT	CASSVTGVEEKLFF
TRBJ1-2	TRBV6-1	TRBD1	few	TGTGCCAGCAGGTTGGGACAGAACTATGGCTACACCTTC	CASRLGQNYGYTF
TRBJ2-2	TRBV4-1	NA	NA	TGCGCCAGCAGCCAATTGAATCGCGAGAACACCGGGGAGCTGTTTTTT	CASSQLNRENTGELFF
TRBJ2-1	TRBV6-1	NA	NA	TGTGCCAGCAGTGAAATCGGCGGAGATTACAATGAGCAGTTCTTC	CASSEIGGDYNEQFF
TRBJ2-7	TRBV5-5	TRBD1	NA	TGTGCCAGCAGCTTTGGGTCCGGGACAGTAACGTACGAGCAGTACTTC	CASSFGSGTVTYEQYF
TRBJ2-1	TRBV2	TRBD2	NA	TGTGCCAGCAAGTTAGCGGGAGTCGGGCTCAATGAGCAGTTCTTC	CASKLAGVGLNEQFF
TRBJ1-5	TRBV19	NA	NA	TGTGCCAGTAGTATTGTAGTGGGGGCAAGTCAGCCCCAGCATTTT	CASSIVVGASQPQHF
TRBJ1-3	TRBV7-9	NA	NA	TGTTCCAGCAGCCCCACGCACACCACCGAAAGGGGAACCATATATTTT	CSSSPTHTTERGTIYF
TRBJ1-1	TRBV10-3	NA	NA	TGTGCCATTGCCAGGGATCGCGCTGAAGCTTTCTTT	CAIARDRAEAFF
TRBJ1-5	TRBV19	NA	NA	TGTGCCAGTACTACGAACAGAAAGGGGGGCAATCAGCCCCAGCATTTT	CASTTNRKGGNQPQHF
TRBJ1-2	TRBV2	NA	NA	TGTGCCAGCAGTGACGCGGGCGGTGGACCCTATGGCTACACCTTC	CASSDAGGGPYGYTF
TRBJ1-5	TRBV5-1	TRBD1	NA	TGCGCCAGCAGCTTAGGGGGCGGCAATCAGCCCCAGCATTTT	CASSLGGGNQPQHF
TRBJ1-3	TRBV10-3	NA	NA	TGTGCCATCACTCCGGGACTGGGAAACACCATATATTTT	CAITPGLGNTIYF
TRBJ2-3	TRBV6-5	TRBD2	medium-sized	TGTGCCAGCAGTTACGGGGGAGGGTCAGATACGCAGTATTTT	CASSYGGGSDTQYF
TRBJ1-6	TRBV5-8	NA	NA	TGTGCCAGCGTTGGGAGCTCCTATAATTCACCCCTCCACTTT	CASVGSSYNSPLHF
TRBJ1-1	TRBV9	NA	NA	TGTGCCAGCAGCACCCGGACAGACATGAACACTGAAGCTTTCTTT	CASSTRTDMNTEAFF
TRBJ1-5	TRBV19	NA	few	TGTGCCAGTAGTTCACTTAATCAGCCCCAGCATTTT	CASSSLNQPQHF
TRBJ1-4	TRBV10-3	TRBD1	NA	TGTGCCATCAGTGAGAGGGACCCGGGACAGGGCCCAGAAAAACTGTTTTTT	CAISERDPGQGPEKLFF
TRBJ2-1	TRBV19	TRBD2	NA	TGTGCCAGTAGTTCATCGACTAGCTCGAACAATGAGCAGTTCTTC	CASSSSTSSNNEQFF
TRBJ1-1	TRBV27	NA	NA	TGTGCCAGCAGTTTAGGGGGCTCGTGGATGAACACTGAAGCTTTCTTT	CASSLGGSWMNTEAFF
TRBJ2-6	TRBV27	NA	NA	TGTGCCAGCAGTGTCACAGGGATCACCTCTGGGGCCAACGTCCTGACTTTC	CASSVTGITSGANVLTF
TRBJ2-1	TRBV27	TRBD2	NA	TGTGCCAGCAGTTTCTCGGCGGGAGGGTGGAATGAGCAGTTCTTC	CASSFSAGGWNEQFF
TRBJ2-7	TRBV29-1	TRBD1	NA	TGCAGCGTTGGGGGGGTCCGGGACAGGGCTTTCTACGAGCAGTACTTC	CSVGGVRDRAFYEQYF
TRBJ2-2	TRBV6-1	NA	few	TGTGCCAGCAGTGACAGTCTGAACACCGGGGAGCTGTTTTTT	CASSDSLNTGELFF
TRBJ2-3	TRBV7-9	NA	NA	TGTGCCAGCAGCCCTCCGGGTTCCACTTCCACAGATACGCAGTATTTT	CASSPPGSTSTDTQYF
TRBJ1-4	TRBV28	TRBD1	NA	TGTGCCAGCAGTCGACCAGGGGGCGGGGAAAAACTGTTTTTT	CASSRPGGGEKLFF
TRBJ1-2	TRBV11-2	NA	NA	TGTGCCAGCAGCTCCTACCCTCTACAGGGAGGGTCTGGCTACACCTTC	CASSSYPLQGGSGYTF
TRBJ2-7	TRBV9	TRBD2	few	TGTGCCAGCAGCGTAGAGCCTAGCGGGAGGCCCGACGAGCAGTACTTC	CASSVEPSGRPDEQYF
TRBJ1-2	TRBV18	TRBD1	NA	TGTGCCAGCTCACCAATCGTAACAGGGGGCGGCTATGGCTACACCTTC	CASSPIVTGGGYGYTF
TRBJ1-1	TRBV30	TRBD1	NA	TGTGCCTGGAGTGTAGACAGGGGGAAAGCTTTCTTT	CAWSVDRGKAFF
TRBJ2-7	TRBV11-3	NA	NA	TGTGCCAGCAGCTTAGATACCTTAAGGGGCAGCTACGAGCAGTACTTC	CASSLDTLRGSYEQYF